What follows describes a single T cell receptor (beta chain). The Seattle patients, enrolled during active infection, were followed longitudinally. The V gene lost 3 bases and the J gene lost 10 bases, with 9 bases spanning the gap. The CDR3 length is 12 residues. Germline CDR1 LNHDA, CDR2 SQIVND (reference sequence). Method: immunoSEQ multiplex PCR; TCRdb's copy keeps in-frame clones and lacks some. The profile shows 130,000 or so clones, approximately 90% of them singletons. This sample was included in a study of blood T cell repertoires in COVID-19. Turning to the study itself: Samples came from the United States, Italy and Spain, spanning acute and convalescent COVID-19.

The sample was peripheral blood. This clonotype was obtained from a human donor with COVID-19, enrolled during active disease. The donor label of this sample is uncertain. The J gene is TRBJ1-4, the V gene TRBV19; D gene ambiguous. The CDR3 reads CASSIGRLKLFF. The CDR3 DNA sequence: TGTGCCAGTAGTATCGGTCGATTAAAACTGTTTTTT.